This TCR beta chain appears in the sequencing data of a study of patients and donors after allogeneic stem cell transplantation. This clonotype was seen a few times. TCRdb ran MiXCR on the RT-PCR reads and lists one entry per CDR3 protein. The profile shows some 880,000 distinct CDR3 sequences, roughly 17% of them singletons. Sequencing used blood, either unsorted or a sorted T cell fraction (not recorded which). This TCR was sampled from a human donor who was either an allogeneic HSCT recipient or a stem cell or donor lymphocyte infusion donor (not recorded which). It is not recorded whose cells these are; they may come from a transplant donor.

CDR3 sequence: CASTAYLAGDNEQFF. CDR3 DNA: TGTGCCAGCACAGCTTATTTAGCGGGAGACAATGAGCAGTTCTTC. The chain is built from TRBV11-2 and TRBJ2-1; TRBD2 aligns across 9 bases. In germline, CDR1 is SGHAT, CDR2 FQNNGV. The J segment lost 5 bases and the V segment lost 7 bases, leaving 9 bases of the junction unmatched. CDR3 length: 15 residues.